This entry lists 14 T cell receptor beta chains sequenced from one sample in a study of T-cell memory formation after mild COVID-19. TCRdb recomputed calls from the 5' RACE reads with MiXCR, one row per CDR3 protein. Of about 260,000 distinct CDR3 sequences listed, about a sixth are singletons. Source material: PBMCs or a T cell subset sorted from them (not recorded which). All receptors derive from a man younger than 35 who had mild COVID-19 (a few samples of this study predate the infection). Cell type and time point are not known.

The CDR3 protein is CSDLAGGTDTQYF. CDR3 bases: TGCAGTGATCTAGCGGGGGGAACAGATACGCAGTATTTT. The rearrangement joins TRBV29-1 to TRBJ2-3; 11 nucleotides match TRBD2. CDR3 length: 13 residues. Germline V lookup: CDR1 SQVTM, CDR2 ANQGSEA.

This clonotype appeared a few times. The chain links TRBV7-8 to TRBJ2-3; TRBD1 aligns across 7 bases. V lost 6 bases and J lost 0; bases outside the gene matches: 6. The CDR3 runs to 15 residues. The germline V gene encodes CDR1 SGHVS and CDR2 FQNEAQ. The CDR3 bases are TGTGCCAGCAGACAAACGGGACAGAGCACAGATACGCAGTATTTT. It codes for CASRQTGQSTDTQYF.

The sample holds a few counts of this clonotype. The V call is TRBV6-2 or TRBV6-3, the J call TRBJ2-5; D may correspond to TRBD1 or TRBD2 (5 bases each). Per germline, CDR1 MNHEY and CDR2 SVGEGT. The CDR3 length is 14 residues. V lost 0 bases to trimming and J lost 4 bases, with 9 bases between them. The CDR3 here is CASSYSGPGETQYF. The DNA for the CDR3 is TGTGCCAGCAGTTACTCGGGACCTGGAGAGACCCAGTACTTC.

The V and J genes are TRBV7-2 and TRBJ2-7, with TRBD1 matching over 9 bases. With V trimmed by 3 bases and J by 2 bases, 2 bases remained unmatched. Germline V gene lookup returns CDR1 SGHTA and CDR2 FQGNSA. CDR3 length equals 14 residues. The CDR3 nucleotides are TGTGCCAGCAGCTTTGGACAGGGGCCCTACGAGCAGTACGTC. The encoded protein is CASSFGQGPYEQYV.

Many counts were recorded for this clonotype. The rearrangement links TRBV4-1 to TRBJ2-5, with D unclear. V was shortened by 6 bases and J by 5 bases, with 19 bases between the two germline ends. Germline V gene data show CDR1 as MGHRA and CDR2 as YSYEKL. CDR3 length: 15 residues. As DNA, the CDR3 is TGCGCCAGCAGTTTAATGGGCAGGACGGAGGAGACCCAGTACTTC. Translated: CASSLMGRTEETQYF.

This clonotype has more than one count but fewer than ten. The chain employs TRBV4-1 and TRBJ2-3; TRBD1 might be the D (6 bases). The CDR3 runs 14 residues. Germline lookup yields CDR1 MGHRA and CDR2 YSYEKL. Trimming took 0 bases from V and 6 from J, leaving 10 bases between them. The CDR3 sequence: CASSQDHREDTQYF. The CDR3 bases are TGCGCCAGCAGCCAAGACCACAGGGAGGATACGCAGTATTTT.

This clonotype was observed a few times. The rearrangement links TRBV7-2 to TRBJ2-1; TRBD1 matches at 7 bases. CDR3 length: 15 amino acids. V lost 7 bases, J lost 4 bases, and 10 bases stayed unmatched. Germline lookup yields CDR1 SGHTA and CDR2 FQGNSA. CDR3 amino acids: CASTWDSPFYNEQFF. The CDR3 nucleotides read TGTGCCAGCACCTGGGACAGCCCCTTTTACAATGAGCAGTTCTTC.

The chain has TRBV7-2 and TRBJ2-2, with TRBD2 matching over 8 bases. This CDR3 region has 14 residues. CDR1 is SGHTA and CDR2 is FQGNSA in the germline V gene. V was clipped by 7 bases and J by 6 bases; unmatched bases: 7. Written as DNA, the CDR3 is TGTGCCAGCACCGGACTAGCCGCTGCCGGGGAGCTGTTTTTT. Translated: CASTGLAAAGELFF.

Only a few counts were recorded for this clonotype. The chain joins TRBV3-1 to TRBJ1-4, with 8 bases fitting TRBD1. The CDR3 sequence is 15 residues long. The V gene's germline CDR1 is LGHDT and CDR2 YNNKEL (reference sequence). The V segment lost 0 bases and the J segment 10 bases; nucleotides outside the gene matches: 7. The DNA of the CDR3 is TGTGCCAGCAGCCAAGATCTGGCAGGGGGCGGAAAACTGTTTTTT. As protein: CASSQDLAGGGKLFF.

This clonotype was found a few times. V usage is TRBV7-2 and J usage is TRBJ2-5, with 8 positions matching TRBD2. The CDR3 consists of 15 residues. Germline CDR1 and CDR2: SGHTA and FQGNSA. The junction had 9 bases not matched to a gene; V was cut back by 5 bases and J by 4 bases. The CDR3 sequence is CASSVIAGTGETQYF. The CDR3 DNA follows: TGTGCCAGCAGCGTAATAGCGGGGACGGGAGAGACCCAGTACTTC.

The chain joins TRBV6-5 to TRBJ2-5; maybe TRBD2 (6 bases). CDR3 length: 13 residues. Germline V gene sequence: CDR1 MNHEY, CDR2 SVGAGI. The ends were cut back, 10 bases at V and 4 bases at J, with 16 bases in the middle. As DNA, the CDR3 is TGTGCCATTCCGACCCGGGAGACAGAGACCCAGTACTTC. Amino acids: CAIPTRETETQYF.

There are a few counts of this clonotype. As DNA, the CDR3 is TGCAGTGCTAGGACAGGGAGCTACGAGCAGTACGTC. Amino acids: CSARTGSYEQYV. V usage is TRBV20-1 and J usage is TRBJ2-7, with 7 bases aligning to TRBD1. The germline CDR1 and CDR2 sequences are DFQATT and SNEGSKA (reference sequence). The CDR3 runs 12 residues. V gave up 3 bases and J gave up 3 bases; unmatched junction bases: 2.

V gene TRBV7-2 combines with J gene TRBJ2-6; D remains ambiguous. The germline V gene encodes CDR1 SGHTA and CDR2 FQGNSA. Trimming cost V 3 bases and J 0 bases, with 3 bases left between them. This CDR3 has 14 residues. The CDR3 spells CASSFDSGANVLTF. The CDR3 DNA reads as TGTGCCAGCAGCTTTGACTCTGGGGCCAACGTCCTGACTTTC. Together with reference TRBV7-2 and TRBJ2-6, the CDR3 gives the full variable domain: GAGVSQSPSNKVTEKGKDVELRCDPISGHTALYWYRQSLGQGLEFLIYFQGNSAPDKSGLPSDRFSAERTGGSVSTLTIQRTQQEDSAVYLCASSFDSGANVLTFGAGSRLTVL.

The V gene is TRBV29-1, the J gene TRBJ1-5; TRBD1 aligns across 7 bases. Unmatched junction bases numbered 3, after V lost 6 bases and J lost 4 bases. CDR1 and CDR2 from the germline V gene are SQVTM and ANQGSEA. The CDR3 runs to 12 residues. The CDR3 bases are TGCAGCGTCGGGGGACAGAATCAGCCCCAGCATTTT. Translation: CSVGGQNQPQHF.